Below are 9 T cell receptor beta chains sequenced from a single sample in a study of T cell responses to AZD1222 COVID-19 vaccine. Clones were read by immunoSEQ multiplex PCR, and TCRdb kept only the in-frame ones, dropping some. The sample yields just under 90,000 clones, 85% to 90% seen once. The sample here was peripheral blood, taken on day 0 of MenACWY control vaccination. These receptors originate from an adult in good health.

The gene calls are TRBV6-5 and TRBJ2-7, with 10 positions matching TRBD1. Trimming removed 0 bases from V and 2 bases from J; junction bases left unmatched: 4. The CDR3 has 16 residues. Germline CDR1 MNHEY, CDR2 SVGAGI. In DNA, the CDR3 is TGTGCCAGCAGTTACTCTGGGACAGGGGCGCCCTACGAGCAGTACTTC. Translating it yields CASSYSGTGAPYEQYF.

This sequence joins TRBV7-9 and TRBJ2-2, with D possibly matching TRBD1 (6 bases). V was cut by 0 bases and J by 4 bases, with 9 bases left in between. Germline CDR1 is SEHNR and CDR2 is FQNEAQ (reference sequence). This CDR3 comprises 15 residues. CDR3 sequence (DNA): TGTGCCAGCAGCTTAGCCCAGGGGTTCACCGGGGAGCTGTTTTTT. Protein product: CASSLAQGFTGELFF.

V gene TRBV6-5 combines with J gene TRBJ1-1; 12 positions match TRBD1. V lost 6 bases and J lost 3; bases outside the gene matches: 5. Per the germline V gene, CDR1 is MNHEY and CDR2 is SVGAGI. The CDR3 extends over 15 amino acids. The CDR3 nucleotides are TGTGCCAGCAGCGCGGGACAGGGGGCTTACACTGAAGCTTTCTTT. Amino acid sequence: CASSAGQGAYTEAFF.

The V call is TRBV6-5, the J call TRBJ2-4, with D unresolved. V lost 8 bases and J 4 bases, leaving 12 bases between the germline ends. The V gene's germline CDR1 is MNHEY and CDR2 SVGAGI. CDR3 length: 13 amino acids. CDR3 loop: CASRVSVKNIQYF. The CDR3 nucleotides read TGTGCCAGCCGGGTATCGGTGAAAAACATTCAGTACTTC.

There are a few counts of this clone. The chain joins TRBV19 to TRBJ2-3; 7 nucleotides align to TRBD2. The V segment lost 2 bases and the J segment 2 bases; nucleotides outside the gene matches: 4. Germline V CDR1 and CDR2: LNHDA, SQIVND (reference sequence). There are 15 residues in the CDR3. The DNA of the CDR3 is TGTGCCAGTAGTATACAGCGGGGCCTCACAGATACGCAGTATTTT. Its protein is CASSIQRGLTDTQYF.

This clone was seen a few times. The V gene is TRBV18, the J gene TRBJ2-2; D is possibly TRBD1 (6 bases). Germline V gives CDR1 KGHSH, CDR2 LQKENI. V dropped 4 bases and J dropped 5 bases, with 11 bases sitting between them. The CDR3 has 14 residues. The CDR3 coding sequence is TGTGCCAGCTCACAACAGGGAACAACCGGGGAGCTGTTTTTT. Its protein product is CASSQQGTTGELFF.

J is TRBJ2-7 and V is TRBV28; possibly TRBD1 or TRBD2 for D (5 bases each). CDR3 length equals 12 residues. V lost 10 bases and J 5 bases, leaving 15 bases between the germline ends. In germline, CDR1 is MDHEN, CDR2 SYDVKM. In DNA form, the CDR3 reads TGTGCCATCCGACCAGGGAGCAACGAGCAGTACTTC. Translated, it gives CAIRPGSNEQYF. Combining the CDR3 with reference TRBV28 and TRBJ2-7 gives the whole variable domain DVKVTQSSRYLVKRTGEKVFLECVQDMDHENMFWYRQDPGLGLRLIYFSYDVKMKEKGDIPEGYSVSREKKERFSLILESASTNQTSMYLCAIRPGSNEQYFGPGTRLTVT.

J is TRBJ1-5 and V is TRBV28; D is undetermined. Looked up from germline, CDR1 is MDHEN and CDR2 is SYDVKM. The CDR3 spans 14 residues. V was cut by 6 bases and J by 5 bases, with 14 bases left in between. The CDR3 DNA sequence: TGTGCCAGCAGCCCAACCGGACCCCATCAGCCCCAGCATTTT. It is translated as CASSPTGPHQPQHF. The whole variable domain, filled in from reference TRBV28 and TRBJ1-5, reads DVKVTQSSRYLVKRTGEKVFLECVQDMDHENMFWYRQDPGLGLRLIYFSYDVKMKEKGDIPEGYSVSREKKERFSLILESASTNQTSMYLCASSPTGPHQPQHFGDGTRLSIL.

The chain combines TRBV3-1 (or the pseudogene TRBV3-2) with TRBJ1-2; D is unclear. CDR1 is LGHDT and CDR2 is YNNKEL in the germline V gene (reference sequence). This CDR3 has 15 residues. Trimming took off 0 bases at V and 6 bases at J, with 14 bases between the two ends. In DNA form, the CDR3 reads TGTGCCAGCAGCCAAGAAAGCGCACGGAGTCATGGCTACACCTTC. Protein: CASSQESARSHGYTF.